This T cell receptor (beta chain) was obtained from a study of cytomegalovirus exposure and HLA in healthy donors. This CDR3 contains 15 residues. V lost 1 base, J lost 3 bases, and 2 bases stayed unmatched. The germline V gene encodes CDR1 MNHEY and CDR2 SVGAGI. The PCR contained 60 Vbeta and 13 Jbeta primers. Generated by immunoSEQ multiplex PCR, the TCRdb table keeps only in-frame clones and is missing some. The profile shows 90,000 to 130,000 clones, roughly 80% of them singletons. The origin of this receptor is a man younger than 45 in good health and CMV-seropositive. This chain links TRBV6-5 with TRBJ2-5, with TRBD1 matching 10 bases. Input material: PBMCs. The CDR3 coding sequence is TGTGCCAGCAGTTACTTTGGGACAGGGGAAGAGACCCAGTACTTC. Its protein is CASSYFGTGEETQYF.